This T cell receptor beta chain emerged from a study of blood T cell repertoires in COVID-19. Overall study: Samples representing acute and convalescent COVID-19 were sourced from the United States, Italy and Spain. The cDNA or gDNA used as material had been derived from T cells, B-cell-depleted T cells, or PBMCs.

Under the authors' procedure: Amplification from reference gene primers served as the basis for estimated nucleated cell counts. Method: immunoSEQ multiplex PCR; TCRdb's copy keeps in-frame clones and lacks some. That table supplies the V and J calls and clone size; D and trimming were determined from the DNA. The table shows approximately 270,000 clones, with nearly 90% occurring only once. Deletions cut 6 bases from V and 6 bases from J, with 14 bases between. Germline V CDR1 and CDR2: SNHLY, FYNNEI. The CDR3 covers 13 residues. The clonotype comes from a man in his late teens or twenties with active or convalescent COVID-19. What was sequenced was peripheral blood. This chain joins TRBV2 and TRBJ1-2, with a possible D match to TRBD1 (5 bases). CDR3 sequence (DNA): TGTGCCAGCAGGACAGAGAAAGTCCATGGCTACACCTTC. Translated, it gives CASRTEKVHGYTF.